These 25 T cell receptor beta chains came from one sample sequenced in a study of CD8+CD57+ T cells in acquired aplastic anemia (dated by TCRdb to 2017 to 2018). The instrument was an Illumina HiSeq 2000. Profiling of TCR beta VDJ combinations and CDR3 sequences used genomic DNA as the template. TCRdb cleaned the public reads at Q25 with fastp, built clones with MiXCR and kept in-frame beta chains. Each entry merges the rows of one CDR3 protein and shows their most common DNA and genes. This sample has 260,000 or so distinct CDR3 sequences in its table, and approximately 79% of those were observed once. Less than 50% of the sample belongs to the ten largest clones. The patients picked for sequencing were ones in whom flow cytometry had shown an expansion of CD8+CD57+ cells. The sequenced sample was sorted CD4+, CD8+, or CD8+CD57+ T cells (not recorded which) from PBMCs. These receptors were collected from a human donor with aplastic anemia.

For this clonotype: A read error is likely, as this CDR3 ends without the conserved phenylalanine or tryptophan. The limits of the CDR3 on the DNA are not certain, so only TCRdb's listed CDR3 is given. The chain has TRBV7-9 and TRBJ2-1; the D call of TRBD1 is as the table states it, not checked on the DNA. Germline V lookup: CDR1 SEHNR, CDR2 FQNEAQ (reference sequence). The CDR3 is made up of 13 amino acids, end residues included. The CDR3: CASSSTGGYGANV.

In this sample, this clonotype turned up a few times. J is TRBJ2-6 and V is TRBV15; D is possibly TRBD2 (7 bases). CDR3 length: 17 residues. Trimming stripped 8 bases from V and 1 base from J, with 18 bases between. Germline CDR1 is LNHNV and CDR2 is YYDKDF (reference sequence). CDR3 nucleotides: TGTGCCACCGCCGGGGGCGGGAGATGGTCTGGGGCCAACGTCCTGACTTTC. Amino acid sequence: CATAGGGRWSGANVLTF.

As concerns this clonotype: The junction does not match germline at one end; this may be a read error. The chain uses TRBV12-5 and TRBJ1-4; D perhaps matches TRBD1 (5 bases). The CDR3 loop spans 14 amino acids. Germline V gene lookup returns CDR1 LGHNT and CDR2 FRNRAP. CDR3 coding DNA: TGTGCTAGTGGCGCCGGGACCGACAATGAAAAACTGCATTTT. Translating it yields CASGAGTDNEKLHF.

V is TRBV5-4 and J is TRBJ2-5; perhaps D is TRBD1 or TRBD2 (6 bases each). Trimming stripped 3 bases from V and 0 bases from J, with 21 bases between. The germline V gene encodes CDR1 SGHNT and CDR2 YYREEE (reference sequence). The CDR3 runs to 18 residues. The CDR3 nucleotides are TGTGCCAGCAGCTCCCTCACCGAGGGGGGACTGTACCAAGAGACCCAGTACTTC. It translates to CASSSLTEGGLYQETQYF.

Concerning this clonotype: No conserved phenylalanine or tryptophan is present at the end of the CDR3, so a read error is the likely explanation. No DNA is shown, since the ends of the CDR3 on it are uncertain; the CDR3 is the one TCRdb lists. The chain is built from TRBV2 and TRBJ1-1; the DNA was not compared with TRBD1, the D call given in the table. CDR1 and CDR2 from the germline V gene are SNHLY and FYNNEI. Inclusive of both ends, the CDR3 amounts to 15 amino acids. CDR3 region: CASGDGRTDTQEVGP.

This clonotype came up a few times. This sequence joins TRBV29-1 and TRBJ1-2; 8 bases are shared with TRBD1. The CDR3 sequence is 13 residues long. The V segment lost 5 bases and the J segment 2 bases; nucleotides outside the gene matches: 4. Per the germline V gene, CDR1 is SQVTM and CDR2 is ANQGSEA. CDR3 in DNA: TGCAGCGTTCATCAGGGGGCGAACTATGGCTACACCTTC. It codes for CSVHQGANYGYTF. The complete variable domain, with remaining parts taken from reference TRBV29-1 and TRBJ1-2, reads SAVISQKPSRDICQRGTSLTIQCQVDSQVTMMFWYRQQPGQSLTLIATANQGSEATYESGFVIDKFPISRPNLTFSTLTVSNMSPEDSSIYLCSVHQGANYGYTFGSGTRLTVV.

The chain couples TRBV11-2 to TRBJ1-2, with 10 positions matching TRBD1. The germline V gene encodes CDR1 SGHAT and CDR2 FQNNGV. The CDR3 sequence is 16 residues long. V trimming: 6 bases; J trimming: 2 bases; junction bases outside the gene matches: 9. CDR3 sequence: CASRMTGGRGNYGYTF. Here the CDR3 DNA reads TGTGCCAGCAGGATGACAGGGGGCAGAGGAAACTATGGCTACACCTTC.

This clonotype was seen just once. The genes are TRBV7-4 and TRBJ2-3; TRBD2 agrees at 12 bases. CDR1 and CDR2 from the germline V gene are SGHVT and SQSDAQ. J was trimmed by 4 bases and V by 2 bases; bases with no gene match: 4. This CDR3 contains 16 residues. CDR3 residues: CASSLSSGGASDTQYF. The CDR3 region has the DNA TGTGCCAGCAGCTTATCTAGCGGGGGGGCATCAGATACGCAGTATTTT.

The CDR3 protein is CASSPQGTWGQSQYF. The CDR3 DNA follows: TGTGCCAGCAGCCCACAGGGGACCTGGGGGCAGTCCCAGTACTTC. The chain joins TRBV7-3 to TRBJ2-5, with 7 bases identical to TRBD1. The V gene end was trimmed by 5 bases and the J gene end by 9 bases; junction bases not matched to a gene: 15. The CDR3 spans 15 residues. CDR1 and CDR2 from the germline V gene are SGHTA and FQGTGA.

The DNA for the CDR3 is TGTGCCAGCAGTTCTAGCGGGACTTCCTATAATTCACCCCTCCACTTT. Protein product: CASSSSGTSYNSPLHF. The chain recombines TRBV11-3 with TRBJ1-6, with a tentative D call TRBD1 (5 bases). Germline-derived CDR1 and CDR2 are SGHNT and YENEEA. V lost 6 bases and J lost 1, with 13 bases in between. This CDR3 has 16 amino acids.

The V and J genes are TRBV5-4 and TRBJ2-5; D may be TRBD1 (6 bases). V lost 4 bases, J lost 2 bases, and 12 bases lay in between. Germline CDR1 and CDR2: SGHNT and YYREEE (reference sequence). This CDR3 has 14 residues. The CDR3 sequence is CASSMGAKQETQYF. CDR3 in DNA: TGTGCCAGCAGCATGGGGGCGAAGCAAGAGACCCAGTACTTC.

Comments on this clonotype: The junction departs from germline at one end; a sequencing error may be responsible. CDR3: CASSVDPDTTDF. In nucleotides, the CDR3 is TGTGCCAGCAGCGTAGATCCAGATACGACGGATTTT. The chain combines TRBV7-8 with TRBJ2-3, with D unresolved. This CDR3 region has 12 residues. The germline CDR1 and CDR2 sequences are SGHVS and FQNEAQ.

Worth noting for this clonotype: The junction and the germline gene differ at one end; a read error may be behind it. The CDR3 nucleotides read TGTGCCAGCAGCTTAGGCAGCGACGGAGGGACCCATGAGTTC. Protein: CASSLGSDGGTHEF. The chain is built from TRBV7-9 and TRBJ2-5; weak D call: TRBD2 (6 bases). The germline V gene encodes CDR1 SEHNR and CDR2 FQNEAQ (reference sequence). This CDR3 is 14 amino acids long.

Turning to this clonotype: Sequence at one end of the junction differs from germline and may be a read error. The V call is TRBV5-1, the J call TRBJ2-3; TRBD1 aligns across 9 bases. Germline-derived CDR1 and CDR2 are SGHRS and YFSETQ. CDR3 size: 13 residues. The CDR3 sequence is CASGLEGTGLQYF. The CDR3 DNA sequence: TGTGCCAGCGGCTTGGAGGGGACAGGGCTGCAGTATTTT.

The V and J genes are TRBV20-1 and TRBJ2-7; 7 bases map to TRBD1. The CDR3 runs to 14 residues. Germline CDR1 and CDR2: DFQATT and SNEGSKA (reference sequence). V was clipped by 2 bases and J by 5 bases; unmatched bases: 9. The CDR3 nucleotides are TGCAGTGCTAGACAGGGGGACACTGAAGACGAGCAGTACTTC. Translating gives CSARQGDTEDEQYF.

The V gene is TRBV7-9, the J gene TRBJ1-6; D unclear. Germline V gene sequence: CDR1 SEHNR, CDR2 FQNEAQ (reference sequence). The CDR3 has 16 amino acids. Trimming stripped 3 bases from V and 3 bases from J, with 12 bases between. The CDR3 nucleotides are TGTGCCAGCAGCTTGGCGGAGGGTCGCTATAATTCACCCCTCCACTTT. Translation gives CASSLAEGRYNSPLHF.

Comment on this clonotype: One end of the junction does not line up with germline, which may come from a read error. CDR3 loop: CASTLGRGPSAPNF. In DNA, the CDR3 is TGTGCCAGCACCCTAGGGAGAGGCCCCTCTGCGCCGAACTTT. The chain is built from TRBV7-6 and TRBJ2-3; possibly TRBD2 for D (5 bases). The germline gives CDR1 SGHVS, CDR2 FNYEAQ. CDR3 length: 14 residues.

This chain links TRBV6-5 with TRBJ2-3; TRBD1 matches at 7 bases. The germline V gene encodes CDR1 MNHEY and CDR2 SVGAGI. After removal of 5 bases from V and 5 bases from J, the junction contained 4 bases not matched to a gene. The CDR3 has 13 residues. The CDR3 reads CASSDRARDTQYF. CDR3 sequence (DNA): TGTGCCAGCAGTGACAGGGCTAGAGATACGCAGTATTTT.

This clonotype was seen only a few times. The J gene is TRBJ1-1, the V gene TRBV7-9, with TRBD1 matching 10 bases. Germline assignment: CDR1 SEHNR and CDR2 FQNEAQ (reference sequence). J was trimmed by 14 bases and V by 4 bases; bases with no gene match: 16. This CDR3 is 15 amino acids long. The CDR3 sequence: CASSSGDRGLDYGFF. The CDR3 DNA follows: TGTGCCAGCAGCTCAGGGGACAGGGGCTTGGACTATGGCTTCTTT.

This clonotype was recorded only once. The junction departs from the called germline gene at one end, perhaps through a read error. The CDR3 spells CASSFSLGHDTQYF. As DNA, the CDR3 is TGTGCCAGCAGCTTCTCGCTGGGGCACGATACGCAGTATTTC. The chain joins TRBV7-9 to TRBJ2-5, with D perhaps matching TRBD1 (5 bases). CDR1 is SEHNR and CDR2 is FQNEAQ in the germline V gene (reference sequence). The CDR3 consists of 14 residues.

This clonotype has more than one count but fewer than ten. The chain has TRBV10-3 and TRBJ2-1; 9 positions agree with TRBD1. Per germline, CDR1 ENHRY and CDR2 SYGVKD. The ends lost 10 bases at V and 8 bases at J; junction bases unmatched: 6. The CDR3 is 12 amino acids. CDR3 region: CASSDRGYEQFF. CDR3 sequence (DNA): TGTGCCAGCAGCGACAGGGGGTATGAGCAGTTCTTC.

To note about this clonotype: A read error may explain this, as a much larger clone is one base away. The chain employs TRBV9 and TRBJ1-1, with D unclear. CDR1 SGDLS and CDR2 YYNGEE come from the germline V gene. Trimming cost V 7 bases and J 10 bases, with 26 bases left between them. The length of the CDR3 is 15 residues. CDR3 coding DNA: TGTGCCAGCGGAGGAGCTGGGAACATTCAGTACTTAGCTTTCTTT. Translation: CASGGAGNIQYLAFF.

With regard to this clonotype: The junction and the germline gene differ at one end; a read error may be behind it. CDR3 region: CASSVLDRLETQHYF. The CDR3 region has the DNA TGTGCCAGCAGCGTGCTAGACCGGCTAGAGACCCAGCACTACTTC. The rearrangement uses TRBV7-2 and TRBJ2-7; D uncertain. The V gene's germline CDR1 is SGHTA and CDR2 FQGNSA. The CDR3 runs to 15 residues.

Of note for this clonotype: Compared with germline, one end of the junction differs, possibly owing to a read error. The rearrangement joins TRBV2 to TRBJ1-2; unclear D gene. Germline assignment: CDR1 SNHLY and CDR2 FYNNEI. The CDR3 sequence is 14 residues long. In DNA form, the CDR3 reads TGTGCCAGCAGCGAAGGGTATAGTACCCAGCCCCACAACTTT. It specifies CASSEGYSTQPHNF.

This clonotype was found once. V and J are TRBV7-9 and TRBJ2-5, with no clear D. The CDR3 contains 15 residues. Germline-derived CDR1 and CDR2 are SEHNR and FQNEAQ (reference sequence). Between the trimmed V and J ends, which lost 8 bases and 14 bases, there was a span of 30 bases. CDR3 nucleotides: TGTGCCAGCTCATTAGAGGCCAACGCCGTTGAGCACCGATACTTC. It is translated as CASSLEANAVEHRYF.